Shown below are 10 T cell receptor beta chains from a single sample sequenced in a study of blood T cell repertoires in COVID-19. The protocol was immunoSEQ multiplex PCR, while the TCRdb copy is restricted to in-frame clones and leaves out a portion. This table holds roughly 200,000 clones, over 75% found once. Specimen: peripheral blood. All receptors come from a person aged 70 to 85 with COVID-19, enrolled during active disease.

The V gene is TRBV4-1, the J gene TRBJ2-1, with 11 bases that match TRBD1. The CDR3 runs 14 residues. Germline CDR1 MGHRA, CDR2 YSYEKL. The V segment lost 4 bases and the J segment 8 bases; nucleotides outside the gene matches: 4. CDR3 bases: TGCGCCAGCAGCCGGGACAGGGGGACCTATGAGCAGTTCTTC. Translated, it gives CASSRDRGTYEQFF.

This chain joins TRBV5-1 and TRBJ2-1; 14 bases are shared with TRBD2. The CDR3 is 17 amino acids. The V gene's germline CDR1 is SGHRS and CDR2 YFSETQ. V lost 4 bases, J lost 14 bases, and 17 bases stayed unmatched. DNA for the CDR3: TGCGCCAGCAGCCCGATGGGGACTAGCGGGAGTTTCTTTAGGGAGTTCTTC. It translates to CASSPMGTSGSFFREFF.

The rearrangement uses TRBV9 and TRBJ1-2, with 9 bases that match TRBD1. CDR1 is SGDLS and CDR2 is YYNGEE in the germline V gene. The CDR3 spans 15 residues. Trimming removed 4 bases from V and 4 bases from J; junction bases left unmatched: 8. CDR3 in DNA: TGTGCCAGCAGCCCACCGGGACAGGGAGTCTATGGCTACACCTTC. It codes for CASSPPGQGVYGYTF.

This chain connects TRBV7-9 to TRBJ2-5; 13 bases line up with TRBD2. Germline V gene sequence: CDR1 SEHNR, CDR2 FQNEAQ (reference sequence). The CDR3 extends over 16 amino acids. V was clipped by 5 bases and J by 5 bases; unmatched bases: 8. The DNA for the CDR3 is TGTGCCAGCAGCCCCGGACTAGCGGGAGATGGCGAGACCCAGTACTTC. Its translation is CASSPGLAGDGETQYF.

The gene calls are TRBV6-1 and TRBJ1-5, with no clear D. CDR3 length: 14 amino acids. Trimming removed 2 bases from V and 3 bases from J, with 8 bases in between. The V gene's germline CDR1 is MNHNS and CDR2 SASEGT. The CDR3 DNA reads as TGTGCCAGCAGTGAATTGGGAGCCAATCAGCCCCAGCATTTT. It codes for CASSELGANQPQHF.

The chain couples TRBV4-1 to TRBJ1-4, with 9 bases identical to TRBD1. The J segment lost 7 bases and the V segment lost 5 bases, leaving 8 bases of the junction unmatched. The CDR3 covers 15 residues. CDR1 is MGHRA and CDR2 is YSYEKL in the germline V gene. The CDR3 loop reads CASSKGADRGEKLFF. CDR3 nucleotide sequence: TGCGCCAGCAGCAAAGGTGCGGACAGGGGTGAAAAACTGTTTTTT.

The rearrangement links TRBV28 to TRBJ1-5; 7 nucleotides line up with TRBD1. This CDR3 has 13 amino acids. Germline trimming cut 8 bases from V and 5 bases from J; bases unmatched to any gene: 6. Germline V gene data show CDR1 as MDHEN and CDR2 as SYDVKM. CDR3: CASLPGGYQPQHF. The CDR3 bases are TGTGCCAGCCTCCCAGGGGGATATCAGCCCCAGCATTTT.

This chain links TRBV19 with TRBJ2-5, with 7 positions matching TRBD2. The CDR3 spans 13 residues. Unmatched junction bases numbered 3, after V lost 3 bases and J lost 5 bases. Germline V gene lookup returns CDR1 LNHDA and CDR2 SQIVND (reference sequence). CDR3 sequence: CASSMGGGETQYF. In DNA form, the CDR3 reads TGTGCCAGTAGTATGGGGGGAGGGGAGACCCAGTACTTC.

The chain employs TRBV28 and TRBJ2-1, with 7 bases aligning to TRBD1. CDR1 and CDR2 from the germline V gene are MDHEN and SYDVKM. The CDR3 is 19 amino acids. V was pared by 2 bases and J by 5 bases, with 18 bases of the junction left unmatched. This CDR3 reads CASSLVPPLDREINNEQFF. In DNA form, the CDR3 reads TGTGCCAGCAGTTTAGTTCCTCCACTCGACAGGGAAATAAACAATGAGCAGTTCTTC.

Here the CDR3 reads CASSYTRGQGRSPLHF. The CDR3 nucleotides are TGTGCCAGCAGTTACACCCGAGGACAGGGAAGGTCACCCCTCCACTTT. The V gene is TRBV6-5, the J gene TRBJ1-6, with TRBD1 matching 8 bases. This CDR3 has 16 amino acids. Germline lookup yields CDR1 MNHEY and CDR2 SVGAGI. V lost 2 bases, J lost 10 bases, and 10 bases stayed unmatched.